This TCR beta chain was found in a study of control samples from healthy donors and cancer patients. Data came from immunoSEQ multiplex PCR; TCRdb stores just in-frame clones and leaves some out. The sample includes tens of thousands of clones, just over 90% of them seen just once. This CDR3 is built from 16 residues. This receptor was taken from a woman aged 18-29 years in good health. The chain is built from TRBV21-1 and TRBJ2-1; no check of the table's D call, TRBD1, against the DNA was made. TRBV21-1 counts as a pseudogene. Sequencing was done on a sample of blood. This CDR3 reads CASSKYGQEVDNEQFF. The DNA for the CDR3 is TGTGCCAGCAGCAAATATGGACAGGAGGTAGACAATGAGCAGTTCTTC.